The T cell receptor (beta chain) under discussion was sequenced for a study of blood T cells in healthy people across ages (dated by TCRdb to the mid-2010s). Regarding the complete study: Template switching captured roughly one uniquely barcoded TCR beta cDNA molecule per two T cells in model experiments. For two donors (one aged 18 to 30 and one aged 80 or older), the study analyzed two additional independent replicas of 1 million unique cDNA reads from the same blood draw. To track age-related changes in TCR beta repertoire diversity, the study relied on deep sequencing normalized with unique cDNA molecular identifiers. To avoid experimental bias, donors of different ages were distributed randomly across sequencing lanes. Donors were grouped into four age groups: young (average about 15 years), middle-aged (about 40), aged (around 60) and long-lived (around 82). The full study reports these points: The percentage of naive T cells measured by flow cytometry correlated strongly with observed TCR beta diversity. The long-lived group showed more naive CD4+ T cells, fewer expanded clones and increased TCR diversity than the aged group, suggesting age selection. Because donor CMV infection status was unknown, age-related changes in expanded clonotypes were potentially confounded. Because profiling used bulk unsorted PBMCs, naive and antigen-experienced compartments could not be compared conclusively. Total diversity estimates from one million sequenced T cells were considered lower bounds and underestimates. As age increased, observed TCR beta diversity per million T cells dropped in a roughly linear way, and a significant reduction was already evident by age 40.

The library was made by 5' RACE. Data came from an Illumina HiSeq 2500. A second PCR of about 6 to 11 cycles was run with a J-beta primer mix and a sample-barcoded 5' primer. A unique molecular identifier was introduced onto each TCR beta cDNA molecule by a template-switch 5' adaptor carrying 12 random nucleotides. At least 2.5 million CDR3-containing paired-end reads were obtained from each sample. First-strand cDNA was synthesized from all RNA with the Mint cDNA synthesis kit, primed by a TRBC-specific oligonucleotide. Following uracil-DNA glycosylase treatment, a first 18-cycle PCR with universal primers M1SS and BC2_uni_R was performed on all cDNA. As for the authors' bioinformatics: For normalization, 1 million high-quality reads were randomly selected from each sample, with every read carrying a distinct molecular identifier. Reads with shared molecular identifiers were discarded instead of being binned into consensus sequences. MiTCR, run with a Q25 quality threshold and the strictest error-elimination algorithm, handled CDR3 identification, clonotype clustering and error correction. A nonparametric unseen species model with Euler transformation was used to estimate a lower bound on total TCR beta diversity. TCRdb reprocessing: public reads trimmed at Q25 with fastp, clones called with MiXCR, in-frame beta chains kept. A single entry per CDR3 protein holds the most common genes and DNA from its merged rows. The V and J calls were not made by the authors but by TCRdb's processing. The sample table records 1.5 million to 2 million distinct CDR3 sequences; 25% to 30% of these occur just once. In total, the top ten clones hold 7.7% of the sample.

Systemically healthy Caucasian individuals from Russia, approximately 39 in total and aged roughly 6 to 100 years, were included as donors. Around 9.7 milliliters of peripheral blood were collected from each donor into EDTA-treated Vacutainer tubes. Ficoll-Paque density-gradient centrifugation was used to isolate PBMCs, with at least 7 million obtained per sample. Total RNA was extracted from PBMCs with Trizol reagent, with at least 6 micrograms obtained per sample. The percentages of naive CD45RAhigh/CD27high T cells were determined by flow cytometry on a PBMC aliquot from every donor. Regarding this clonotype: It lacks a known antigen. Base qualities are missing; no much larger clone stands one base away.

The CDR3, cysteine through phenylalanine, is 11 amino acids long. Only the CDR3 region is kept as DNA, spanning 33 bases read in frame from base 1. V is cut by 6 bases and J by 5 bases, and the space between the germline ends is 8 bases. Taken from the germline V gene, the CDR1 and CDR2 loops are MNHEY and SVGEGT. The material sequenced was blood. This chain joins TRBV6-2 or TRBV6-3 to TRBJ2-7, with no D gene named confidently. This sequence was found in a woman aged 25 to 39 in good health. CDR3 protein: CASRGRDEQYF. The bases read TGTGCCAGCAGGGGCCGGGACGAGCAGTACTTC.